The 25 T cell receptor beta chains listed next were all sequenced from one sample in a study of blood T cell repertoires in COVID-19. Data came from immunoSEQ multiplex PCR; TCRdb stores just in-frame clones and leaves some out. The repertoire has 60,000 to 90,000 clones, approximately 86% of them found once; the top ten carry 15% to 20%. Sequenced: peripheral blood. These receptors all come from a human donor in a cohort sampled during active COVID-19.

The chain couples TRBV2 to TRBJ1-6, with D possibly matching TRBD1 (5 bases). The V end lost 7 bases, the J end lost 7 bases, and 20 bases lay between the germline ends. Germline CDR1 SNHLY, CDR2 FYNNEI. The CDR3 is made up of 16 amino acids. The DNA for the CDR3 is TGTGCCAGCACCTTTTTAGCAGGGCGCGGAAATTCACCCCTCCACTTT. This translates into CASTFLAGRGNSPLHF.

CDR3 DNA sequence: TGTGCCAGCAGCCGACAGGGGGTTAGCGCCGGGGAGCTGTTTTTT. The encoded protein is CASSRQGVSAGELFF. The genes are TRBV11-2 and TRBJ2-2, with 9 nucleotides matching TRBD1. This CDR3 is 15 amino acids long. Germline CDR1 is SGHAT and CDR2 is FQNNGV. Unmatched junction bases numbered 7, after V lost 5 bases and J lost 6 bases.

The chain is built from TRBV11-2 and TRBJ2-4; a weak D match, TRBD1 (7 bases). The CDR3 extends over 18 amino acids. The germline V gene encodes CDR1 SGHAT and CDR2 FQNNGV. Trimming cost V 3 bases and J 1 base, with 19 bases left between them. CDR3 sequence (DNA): TGTGCCAGCAGCTTCCCGGGGTGGAGGGGGCCGGCCAAAAACATTCAGTACTTC. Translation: CASSFPGWRGPAKNIQYF.

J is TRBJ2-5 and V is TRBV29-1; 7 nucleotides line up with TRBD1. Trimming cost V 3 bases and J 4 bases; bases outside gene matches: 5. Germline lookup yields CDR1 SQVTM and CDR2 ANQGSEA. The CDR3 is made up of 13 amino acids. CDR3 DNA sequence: TGCAGCGTTGAGAAGGGGGCTCGAGAGACCCAGTACTTC. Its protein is CSVEKGARETQYF.

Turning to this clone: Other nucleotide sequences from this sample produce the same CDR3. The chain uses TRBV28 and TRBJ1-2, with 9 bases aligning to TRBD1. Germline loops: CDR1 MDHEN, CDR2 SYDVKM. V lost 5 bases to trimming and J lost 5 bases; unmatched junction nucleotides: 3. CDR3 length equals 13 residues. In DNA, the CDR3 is TGTGCCAGCAGTCTCGGACAGGGGTATGGCTACACCTTC. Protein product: CASSLGQGYGYTF.

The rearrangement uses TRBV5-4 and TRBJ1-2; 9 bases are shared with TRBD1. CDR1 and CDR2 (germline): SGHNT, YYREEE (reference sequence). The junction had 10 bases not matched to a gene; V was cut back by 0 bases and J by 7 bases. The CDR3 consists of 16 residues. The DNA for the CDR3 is TGTGCCAGCAGCTTGGGGGGGGGACAGGGTATAGGTGGCTACACCTTC. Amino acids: CASSLGGGQGIGGYTF.

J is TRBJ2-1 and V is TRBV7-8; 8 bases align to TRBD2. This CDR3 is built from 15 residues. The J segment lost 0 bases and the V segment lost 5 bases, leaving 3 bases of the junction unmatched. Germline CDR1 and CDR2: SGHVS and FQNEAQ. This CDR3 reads CASSPSGSSYNEQFF. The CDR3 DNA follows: TGTGCCAGCAGCCCAAGCGGGAGCTCCTACAATGAGCAGTTCTTC.

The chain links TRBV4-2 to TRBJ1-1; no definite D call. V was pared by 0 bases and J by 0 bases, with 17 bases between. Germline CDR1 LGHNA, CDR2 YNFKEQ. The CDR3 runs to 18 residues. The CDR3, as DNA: TGTGCCAGCAGCCAAGATAGTAGAAGCTTTCAAATGAACACTGAAGCTTTCTTT. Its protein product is CASSQDSRSFQMNTEAFF.

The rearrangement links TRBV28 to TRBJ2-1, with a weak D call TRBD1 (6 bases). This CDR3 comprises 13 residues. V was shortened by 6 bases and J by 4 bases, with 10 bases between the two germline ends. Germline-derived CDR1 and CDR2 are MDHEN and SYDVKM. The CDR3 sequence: CASRGQKYNEQFF. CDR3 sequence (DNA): TGTGCCAGCAGAGGACAGAAATACAATGAGCAGTTCTTC.

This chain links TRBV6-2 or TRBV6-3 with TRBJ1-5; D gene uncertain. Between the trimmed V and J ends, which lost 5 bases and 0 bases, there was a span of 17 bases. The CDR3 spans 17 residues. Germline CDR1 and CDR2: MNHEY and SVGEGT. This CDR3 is CASSRNLRRSSNQPQHF. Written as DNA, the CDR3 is TGTGCCAGCAGTCGGAACCTCAGACGGAGTAGCAATCAGCCCCAGCATTTT.

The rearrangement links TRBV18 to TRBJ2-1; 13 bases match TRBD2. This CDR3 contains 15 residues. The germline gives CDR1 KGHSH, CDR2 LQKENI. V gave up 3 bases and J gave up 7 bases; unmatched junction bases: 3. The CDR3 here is CASSPGLAGVNEQFF. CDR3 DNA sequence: TGTGCCAGCTCACCCGGACTAGCGGGAGTGAATGAGCAGTTCTTC.

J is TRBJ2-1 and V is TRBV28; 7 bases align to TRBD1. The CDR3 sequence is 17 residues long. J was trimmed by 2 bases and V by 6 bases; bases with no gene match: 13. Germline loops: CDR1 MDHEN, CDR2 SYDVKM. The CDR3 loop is CASSRDSQLTTYNEQFF. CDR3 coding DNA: TGTGCCAGCAGCAGGGACAGCCAGCTCACGACCTACAATGAGCAGTTCTTC.

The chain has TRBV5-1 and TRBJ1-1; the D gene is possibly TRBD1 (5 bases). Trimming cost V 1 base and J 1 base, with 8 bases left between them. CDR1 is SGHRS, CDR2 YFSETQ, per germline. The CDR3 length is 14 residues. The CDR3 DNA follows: TGCGCCAGCAGCTTGATAAGGGGGAACACTGAAGCTTTCTTT. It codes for CASSLIRGNTEAFF.

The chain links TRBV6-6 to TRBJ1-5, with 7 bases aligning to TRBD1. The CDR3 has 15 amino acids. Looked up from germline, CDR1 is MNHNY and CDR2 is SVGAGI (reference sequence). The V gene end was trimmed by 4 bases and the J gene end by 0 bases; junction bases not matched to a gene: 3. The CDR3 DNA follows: TGTGCCAGCAGTTTTGGACAGGATAGCAATCAGCCCCAGCATTTT. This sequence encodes CASSFGQDSNQPQHF.

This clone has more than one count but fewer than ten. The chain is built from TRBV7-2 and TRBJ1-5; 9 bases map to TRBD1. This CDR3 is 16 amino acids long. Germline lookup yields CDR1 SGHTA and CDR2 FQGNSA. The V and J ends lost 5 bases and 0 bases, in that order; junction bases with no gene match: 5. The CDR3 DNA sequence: TGTGCCAGCAGCGGACAGGGGACGTATAGCAATCAGCCCCAGCATTTT. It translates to CASSGQGTYSNQPQHF.

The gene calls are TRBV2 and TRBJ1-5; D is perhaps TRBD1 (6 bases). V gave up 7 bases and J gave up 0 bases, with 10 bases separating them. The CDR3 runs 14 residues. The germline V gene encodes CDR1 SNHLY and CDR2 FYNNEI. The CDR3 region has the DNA TGTGCCAGCAAGGGGGTGGGTAGCAATCAGCCCCAGCATTTT. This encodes CASKGVGSNQPQHF. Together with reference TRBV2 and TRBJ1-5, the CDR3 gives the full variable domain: EPEVTQTPSHQVTQMGQEVILRCVPISNHLYFYWYRQILGQKVEFLVSFYNNEISEKSEIFDDQFSVERPDGSNFTLKIRSTKLEDSAMYFCASKGVGSNQPQHFGDGTRLSIL.

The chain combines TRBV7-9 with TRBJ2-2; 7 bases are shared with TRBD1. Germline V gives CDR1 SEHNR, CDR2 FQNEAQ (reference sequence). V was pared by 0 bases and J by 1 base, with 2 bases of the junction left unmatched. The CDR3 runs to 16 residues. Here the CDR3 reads CASSLATGVNTGELFF. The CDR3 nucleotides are TGTGCCAGCAGCTTAGCAACAGGGGTGAACACCGGGGAGCTGTTTTTT. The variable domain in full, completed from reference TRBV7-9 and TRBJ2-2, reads DTGVSQNPRHKITKRGQNVTFRCDPISEHNRLYWYRQTLGQGPEFLTYFQNEAQLEKSRLLSDRFSAERPKGSFSTLEIQRTEQGDSAMYLCASSLATGVNTGELFFGEGSRLTVL.

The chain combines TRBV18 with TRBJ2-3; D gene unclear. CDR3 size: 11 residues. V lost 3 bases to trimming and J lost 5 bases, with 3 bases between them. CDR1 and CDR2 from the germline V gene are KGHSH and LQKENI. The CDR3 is CASSPLDTQYF. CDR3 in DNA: TGTGCCAGCTCACCCCTAGATACGCAGTATTTT. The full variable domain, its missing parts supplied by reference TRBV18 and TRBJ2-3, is NAGVMQNPRHLVRRRGQEARLRCSPMKGHSHVYWYRQLPEEGLKFMVYLQKENIIDESGMPKERFSAEFPKEGPSILRIQQVVRGDSAAYFCASSPLDTQYFGPGTRLTVL.

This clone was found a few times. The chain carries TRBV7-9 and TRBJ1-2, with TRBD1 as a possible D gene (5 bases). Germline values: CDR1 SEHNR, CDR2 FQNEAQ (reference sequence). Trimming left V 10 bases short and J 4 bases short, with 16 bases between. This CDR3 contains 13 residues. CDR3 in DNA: TGTGCCACACAAGGGGTGGGGGGCTATGGCTACACCTTC. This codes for CATQGVGGYGYTF.

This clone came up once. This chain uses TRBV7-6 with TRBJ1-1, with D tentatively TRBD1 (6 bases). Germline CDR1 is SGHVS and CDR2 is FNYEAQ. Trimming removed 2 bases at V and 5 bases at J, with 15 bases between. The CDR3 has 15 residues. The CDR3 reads CASSLNQRGLTEAFF. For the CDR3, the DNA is TGTGCCAGCAGCTTAAATCAAAGGGGGTTGACTGAAGCTTTCTTT.

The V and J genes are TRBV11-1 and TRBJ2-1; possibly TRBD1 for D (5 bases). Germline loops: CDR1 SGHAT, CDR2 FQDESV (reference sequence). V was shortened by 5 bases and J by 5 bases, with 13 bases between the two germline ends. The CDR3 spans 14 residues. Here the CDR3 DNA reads TGTGCCAGCAGCCCCAGGGTTCGGGACAATGAGCAGTTCTTC. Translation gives CASSPRVRDNEQFF.

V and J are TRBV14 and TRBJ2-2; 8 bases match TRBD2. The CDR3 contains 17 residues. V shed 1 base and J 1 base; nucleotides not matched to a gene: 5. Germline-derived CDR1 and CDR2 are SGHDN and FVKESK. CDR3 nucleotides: TGTGCCAGCAGCCAAGTGGGGCTAGCGGGGAACACCGGGGAGCTGTTTTTT. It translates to CASSQVGLAGNTGELFF.

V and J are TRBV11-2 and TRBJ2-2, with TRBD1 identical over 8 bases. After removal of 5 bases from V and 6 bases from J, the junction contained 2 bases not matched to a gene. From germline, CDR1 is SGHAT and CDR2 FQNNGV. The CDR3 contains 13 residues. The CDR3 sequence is CASSQQGAGELFF. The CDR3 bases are TGTGCCAGCAGCCAACAGGGGGCCGGGGAGCTGTTTTTT.

The CDR3 DNA reads TGTGCCATCAAGATGGCAGGGGGCGACTATGGCTACACCTTC. Translation gives CAIKMAGGDYGYTF. This chain connects TRBV10-3 to TRBJ1-2; 8 positions match TRBD1. Germline assignment: CDR1 ENHRY and CDR2 SYGVKD. Unmatched junction bases numbered 7, after V lost 7 bases and J lost 3 bases. The CDR3 contains 14 residues.

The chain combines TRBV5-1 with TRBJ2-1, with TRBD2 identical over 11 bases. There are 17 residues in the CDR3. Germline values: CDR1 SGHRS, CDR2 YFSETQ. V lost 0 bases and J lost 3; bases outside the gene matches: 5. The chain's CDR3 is CASSLGSGGANYNEQFF. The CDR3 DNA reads TGCGCCAGCAGCTTGGGTAGCGGGGGGGCCAACTACAATGAGCAGTTCTTC.